Shown below are 19 T cell receptor beta chains from a single sample sequenced in a study of T cells of healthy individuals. A single record per CDR3 protein comes from TCRdb applying MiXCR to the 5' RACE reads. The sample includes around 63,000 distinct CDR3 sequences, about a sixth of them seen just once. The receptors derive from a human donor in good health.

This clonotype was detected many times. The V call is TRBV25-1, the J call TRBJ2-1; 9 nucleotides agree with TRBD1. Germline CDR1 reads MGHDK; CDR2 reads SYGVNS. This CDR3 is built from 23 residues. The V segment lost 4 bases and the J segment 0 bases; nucleotides outside the gene matches: 25. The CDR3, as DNA: TGTGCCAGCAGTGCCCTCCACCGGGACAGGGAATCTTTTCTTCAGAGCTCCTACAATGAGCAGTTCTTC. It is translated as CASSALHRDRESFLQSSYNEQFF.

The chain combines TRBV12-3 or TRBV12-4 with TRBJ2-2; D may be TRBD2 (6 bases). The CDR3 is made up of 16 amino acids. V dropped 1 base and J dropped 3 bases, with 12 bases sitting between them. DNA of the CDR3: TGTGCCAGCAGTTTAGTCGGCGGGACCCACACCGGGGAGCTGTTTTTT. Its protein product is CASSLVGGTHTGELFF.

The chain is built from TRBV5-1 and TRBJ2-2; D may be TRBD2 (5 bases). This CDR3 spans 13 amino acids. Germline assignment: CDR1 SGHRS and CDR2 YFSETQ. Trimming shortened V by 5 bases and J by 7 bases, and 12 bases separated the two germline ends. The CDR3 sequence: CASSVGRIGELFF. The CDR3 DNA reads TGCGCCAGCAGTGTGGGGAGAATCGGGGAGCTGTTTTTT.

The rearrangement joins TRBV20-1 to TRBJ2-7, with 7 bases identical to TRBD1. The CDR3 covers 13 residues. Losses at the gene ends were 5 bases for V and 0 bases for J; bases not matched to a gene: 4. Germline loops: CDR1 DFQATT, CDR2 SNEGSKA (reference sequence). As DNA, the CDR3 is TGCAGTGCTCCCACAGGGGTCTCCTACGAGCAGTACTTC. It specifies CSAPTGVSYEQYF.

In its sample, this clonotype was seen many times. The genes are TRBV20-1 and TRBJ2-1; maybe TRBD2 (6 bases). Germline CDR1 DFQATT, CDR2 SNEGSKA (reference sequence). CDR3 length equals 14 residues. Deletions cut 1 base from V and 5 bases from J, with 12 bases between. The CDR3 nucleotides are TGCAGTGCTAGAGGACGGGGGAGGAACAATGAGCAGTTCTTC. This gives the protein CSARGRGRNNEQFF.

This chain links TRBV11-2 with TRBJ2-1, with 10 bases that match TRBD1. Per the germline V gene, CDR1 is SGHAT and CDR2 is FQNNGV. This CDR3 has 16 amino acids. J was trimmed by 3 bases and V by 4 bases; bases with no gene match: 6. CDR3 region: CASSSARDRGYNEQFF. Written as DNA, the CDR3 is TGTGCCAGCAGCTCGGCCCGGGACAGGGGCTACAATGAGCAGTTCTTC.

The genes are TRBV20-1 and TRBJ1-1; 7 positions match TRBD1. V dropped 5 bases and J dropped 7; count of bases not matched to a gene: 13. Germline V gene lookup returns CDR1 DFQATT and CDR2 SNEGSKA (reference sequence). The CDR3 contains 14 residues. CDR3 sequence: CSASERTGAVEAFF. The DNA for the CDR3 is TGCAGTGCTTCGGAAAGGACAGGAGCGGTTGAAGCTTTCTTT.

This chain connects TRBV28 to TRBJ2-7, with a tentative D call TRBD2 (6 bases). Germline CDR1 reads MDHEN; CDR2 reads SYDVKM. This CDR3 has 13 amino acids. Trimming removed 4 bases at V and 5 bases at J, with 12 bases between. CDR3 protein: CASSSPGGDEQYF. CDR3 DNA: TGTGCCAGCAGTTCCCCCGGCGGGGACGAGCAGTACTTC.

This clonotype was counted a few times. CDR3 sequence (DNA): TGCAGTGCTAGGCCGCCGGGCCTAGCGGGAGGAACAACTAGCACAGATACGCAGTATTTT. This gives the protein CSARPPGLAGGTTSTDTQYF. The chain is built from TRBV20-1 and TRBJ2-3; 11 bases align to TRBD2. CDR1 is DFQATT and CDR2 is SNEGSKA in the germline V gene (reference sequence). This CDR3 comprises 20 residues. V lost 3 bases and J lost 0; bases outside the gene matches: 17.

The chain has TRBV12-3 or TRBV12-4 and TRBJ1-6; a weak D match, TRBD1 (6 bases). V was trimmed by 6 bases and J by 10 bases, leaving 19 bases between them. The CDR3 length is 15 residues. CDR3 sequence: CASRPEQGPGSPLHF. The CDR3 DNA sequence: TGTGCCAGCAGGCCAGAACAGGGCCCGGGATCACCCCTCCACTTT.

In this sample, this clonotype turned up many times. The V call is TRBV6-6, the J call TRBJ2-7; D uncertain. The germline V gene has CDR1 MNHNY and CDR2 SVGAGI (reference sequence). Trimming pared 2 bases from V and 0 bases from J, leaving 2 bases between. The CDR3 has 12 amino acids. The CDR3 sequence is CASSYRSYEQYF. The CDR3 nucleotides are TGTGCCAGCAGTTACCGCTCCTACGAGCAGTACTTC.

The chain couples TRBV10-3 to TRBJ2-2; 8 positions match TRBD1. V shed 7 bases, J shed 2 bases, and the junction held 18 bases outside the gene matches. CDR1 and CDR2 from the germline V gene are ENHRY and SYGVKD. CDR3 size: 19 residues. CDR3 loop: CAITKSIQFRGRNTGELFF. The CDR3 DNA sequence: TGTGCCATCACCAAGTCCATTCAATTCAGGGGGCGCAACACCGGGGAGCTGTTTTTT.

This clonotype turned up a few times. The gene calls are TRBV9 and TRBJ2-7; D remains ambiguous. The germline V gene has CDR1 SGDLS and CDR2 YYNGEE. The CDR3 has 13 residues. Trimming shortened V by 2 bases and J by 4 bases, and 10 bases separated the two germline ends. CDR3 region: CASSVDLDYEQYF. The CDR3 coding sequence is TGTGCCAGCAGCGTGGACCTGGATTACGAGCAGTACTTC.

This clonotype was seen at least ten times. The chain employs TRBV18 and TRBJ2-5, with unresolved D. Per germline, CDR1 KGHSH and CDR2 LQKENI. The CDR3 loop spans 12 amino acids. V gave up 2 bases and J gave up 3 bases, with 4 bases separating them. CDR3 DNA sequence: TGTGCCAGCTCACCAATCGAAGAGACCCAGTACTTC. It codes for CASSPIEETQYF.

The table lists this clonotype with many counts. CDR3 sequence: CASSPQGDTGELFF. Written as DNA, the CDR3 is TGTGCCAGCTCACCACAAGGGGACACCGGGGAGCTGTTTTTT. V gene TRBV18 combines with J gene TRBJ2-2, with a tentative D call TRBD1 (5 bases). Trimming took 1 base from V and 3 from J, leaving 6 bases between them. This CDR3 region has 14 residues. The germline gives CDR1 KGHSH, CDR2 LQKENI.

Only a few counts were recorded for this clonotype. The chain employs TRBV29-1 and TRBJ2-1, with 8 bases that match TRBD1. Germline V CDR1 and CDR2: SQVTM, ANQGSEA. This CDR3 region has 15 residues. After removal of 4 bases from V and 5 bases from J, the junction contained 10 bases not matched to a gene. DNA of the CDR3: TGCAGCGTTGTACCTTCGACCAGGGGGCACAATGAGCAGTTCTTC. Protein sequence: CSVVPSTRGHNEQFF.

Ten or more counts support this clonotype. The V and J genes are TRBV9 and TRBJ2-7; weak D call: TRBD2 (6 bases). This CDR3 contains 14 residues. V lost 3 bases and J lost 4, with 14 bases in between. Germline V gives CDR1 SGDLS, CDR2 YYNGEE. The chain's CDR3 is CASSAQEGPYEQYF. DNA for the CDR3: TGTGCCAGCAGCGCCCAGGAGGGACCATACGAGCAGTACTTC.

The rearrangement uses TRBV6-5 and TRBJ1-2; TRBD1 is a possible D gene (5 bases). The CDR3 extends over 15 amino acids. The germline V gene encodes CDR1 MNHEY and CDR2 SVGAGI. V lost 5 bases and J 8 bases, leaving 21 bases between the germline ends. This chain's CDR3 is CASSPTPGRSGGYTF. Here the CDR3 DNA reads TGTGCCAGCAGTCCAACCCCGGGACGCTCTGGGGGCTACACCTTC.

The chain joins TRBV29-1 to TRBJ2-7; 7 bases match TRBD2. The V and J ends lost 4 bases and 3 bases, in that order; junction bases with no gene match: 0. The CDR3 is made up of 11 amino acids. Germline CDR1 SQVTM, CDR2 ANQGSEA. This CDR3 reads CSVGDYYEQYF. The CDR3 DNA sequence: TGCAGCGTTGGGGACTACTACGAGCAGTACTTC.